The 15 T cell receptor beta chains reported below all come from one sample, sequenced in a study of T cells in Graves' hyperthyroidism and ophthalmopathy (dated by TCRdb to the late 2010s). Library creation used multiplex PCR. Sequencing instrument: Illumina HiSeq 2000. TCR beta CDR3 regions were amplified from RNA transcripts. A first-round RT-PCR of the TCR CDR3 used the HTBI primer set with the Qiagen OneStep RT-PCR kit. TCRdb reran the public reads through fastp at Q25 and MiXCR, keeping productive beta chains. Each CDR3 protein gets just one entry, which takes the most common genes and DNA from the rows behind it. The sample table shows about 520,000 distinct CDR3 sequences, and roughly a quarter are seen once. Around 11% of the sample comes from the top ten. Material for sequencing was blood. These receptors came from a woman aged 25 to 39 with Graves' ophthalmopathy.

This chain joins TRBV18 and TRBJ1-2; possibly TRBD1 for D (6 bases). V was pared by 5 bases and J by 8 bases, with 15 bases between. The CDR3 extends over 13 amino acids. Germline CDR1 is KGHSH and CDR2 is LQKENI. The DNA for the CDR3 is TGTGCCAGCTCAAACGGGGGGCTGGACGGCTACACCTTC. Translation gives CASSNGGLDGYTF.

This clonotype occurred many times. The CDR3 loop reads CASSFWGLEETQYF. The CDR3 DNA reads TGTGCCAGCAGCTTCTGGGGGCTTGAGGAGACCCAGTACTTC. This chain uses TRBV5-5 with TRBJ2-5, with D perhaps TRBD1 (6 bases). Trimming cost V 2 bases and J 5 bases, with 13 bases left between them. The CDR3 has 14 amino acids. Germline loops: CDR1 SGHKS, CDR2 YYEKEE (reference sequence).

The CDR3 bases are TGTGCCTGGAGTGTACTTGCAGGGAACACTGAAGCTTTCTTT. As protein: CAWSVLAGNTEAFF. This chain uses TRBV30 with TRBJ1-1; D is unclear. Germline V CDR1 and CDR2: GTSNPN, SVGIG (reference sequence). CDR3 length: 14 residues. Trimming shortened V by 0 bases and J by 1 base, and 9 bases separated the two germline ends.

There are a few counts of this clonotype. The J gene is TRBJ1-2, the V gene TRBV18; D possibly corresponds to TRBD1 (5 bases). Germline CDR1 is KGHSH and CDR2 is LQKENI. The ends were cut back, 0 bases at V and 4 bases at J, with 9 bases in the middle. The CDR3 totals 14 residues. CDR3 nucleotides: TGTGCCAGCTCACCACCCTCAGGGATCTATGGCTACACCTTC. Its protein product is CASSPPSGIYGYTF.

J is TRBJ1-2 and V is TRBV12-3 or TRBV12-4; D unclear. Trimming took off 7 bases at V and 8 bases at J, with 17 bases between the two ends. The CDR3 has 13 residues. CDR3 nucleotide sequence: TGTGCCAGCACTTCGACGGGCCCGGAGGGCTACACCTTC. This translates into CASTSTGPEGYTF.

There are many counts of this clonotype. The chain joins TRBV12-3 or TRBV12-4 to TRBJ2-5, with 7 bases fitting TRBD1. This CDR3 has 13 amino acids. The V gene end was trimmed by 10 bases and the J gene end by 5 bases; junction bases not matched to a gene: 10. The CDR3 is CATKQGMWETQYF. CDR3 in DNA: TGTGCCACCAAACAGGGGATGTGGGAGACCCAGTACTTC.

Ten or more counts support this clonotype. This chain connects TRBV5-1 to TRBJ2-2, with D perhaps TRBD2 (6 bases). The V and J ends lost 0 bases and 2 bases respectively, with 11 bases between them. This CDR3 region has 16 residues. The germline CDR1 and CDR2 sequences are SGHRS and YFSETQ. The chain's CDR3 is CASSLGAGRNTGELFF. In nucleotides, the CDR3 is TGCGCCAGCAGCTTGGGCGCGGGGAGAAACACCGGGGAGCTGTTTTTT.

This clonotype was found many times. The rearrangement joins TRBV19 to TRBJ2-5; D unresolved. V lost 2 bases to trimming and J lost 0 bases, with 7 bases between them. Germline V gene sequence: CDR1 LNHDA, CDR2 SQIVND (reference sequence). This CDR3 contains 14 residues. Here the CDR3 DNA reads TGTGCCAGTAGTATAAAAGGGTACCAAGAGACCCAGTACTTC. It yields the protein CASSIKGYQETQYF.

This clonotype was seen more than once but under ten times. CDR3 sequence (DNA): TGCAGCGTCCTGGCCAGGGAGCGGAACGAGCAGTACTTC. Encoded protein: CSVLARERNEQYF. The rearrangement links TRBV29-1 to TRBJ2-7; D may match TRBD1 or TRBD2 (5 bases each). Per the germline V gene, CDR1 is SQVTM and CDR2 is ANQGSEA. V dropped 6 bases and J dropped 5 bases, with 17 bases sitting between them. This CDR3 is built from 13 residues.

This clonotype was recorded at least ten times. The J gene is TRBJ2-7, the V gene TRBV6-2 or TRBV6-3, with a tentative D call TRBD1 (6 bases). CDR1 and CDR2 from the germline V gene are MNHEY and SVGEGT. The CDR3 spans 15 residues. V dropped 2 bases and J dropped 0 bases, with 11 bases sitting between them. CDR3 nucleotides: TGTGCCAGCAGTTACGGGGGCAGGGGCTCCTACGAGCAGTACTTC. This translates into CASSYGGRGSYEQYF.

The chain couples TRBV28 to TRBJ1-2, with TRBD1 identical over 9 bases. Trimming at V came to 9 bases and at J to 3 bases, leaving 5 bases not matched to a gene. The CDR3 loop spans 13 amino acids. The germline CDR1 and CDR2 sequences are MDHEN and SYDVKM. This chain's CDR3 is CASWDRAHYGYTF. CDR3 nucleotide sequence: TGTGCCAGTTGGGACAGGGCGCACTATGGCTACACCTTC.

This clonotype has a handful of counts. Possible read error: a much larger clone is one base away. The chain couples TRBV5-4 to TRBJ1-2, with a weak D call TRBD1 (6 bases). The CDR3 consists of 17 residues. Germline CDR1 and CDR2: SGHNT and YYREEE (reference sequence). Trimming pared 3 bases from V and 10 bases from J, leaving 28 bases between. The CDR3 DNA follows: TGTGCCAGCAGCTCCGCGCTTCCGGGGGCGCGGGTTGGAGACTACACCTTC. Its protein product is CASSSALPGARVGDYTF.

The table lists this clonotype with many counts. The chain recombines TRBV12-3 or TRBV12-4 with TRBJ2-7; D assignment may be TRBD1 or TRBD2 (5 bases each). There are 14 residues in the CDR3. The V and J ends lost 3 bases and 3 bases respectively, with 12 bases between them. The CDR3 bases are TGTGCCAGCAGTTTCCGGGACGGGGACTACGAGCAGTACTTC. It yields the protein CASSFRDGDYEQYF.

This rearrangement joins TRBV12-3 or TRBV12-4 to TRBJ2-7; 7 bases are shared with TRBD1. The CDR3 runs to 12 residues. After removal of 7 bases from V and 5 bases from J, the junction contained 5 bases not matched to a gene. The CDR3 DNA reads TGTGCCAGCACCGACAGGGATGACGAGCAGTACTTC. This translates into CASTDRDDEQYF.

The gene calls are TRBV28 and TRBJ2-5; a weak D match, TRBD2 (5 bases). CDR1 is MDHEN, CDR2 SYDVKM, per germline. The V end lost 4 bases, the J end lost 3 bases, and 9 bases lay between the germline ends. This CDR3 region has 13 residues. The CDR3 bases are TGTGCCAGCAGTTCGGGGAATAAAGAGACCCAGTACTTC. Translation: CASSSGNKETQYF.